Each of the 23 T cell receptor beta chains below was sequenced from the same sample in a study of shared clonotypes between healthy human individuals. Terminally differentiated effector memory CD45RA+ cells were excluded by CCR7 positive selection of CD45RO-negative cells. The table came from immunoSEQ multiplex PCR; TCRdb's copy has only in-frame clones and leaves some out. There are about 680,000 clones in the sample; around 90% occur only once, and about 24% lies in the top ten. Sequencing was carried out using naive CD8+ T cells sorted from blood. These receptors all come from a man in his thirties or forties in good health.

The genes are TRBV5-4 and TRBJ2-5; 8 bases align to TRBD1. The CDR3 covers 14 residues. Per the germline V gene, CDR1 is SGHNT and CDR2 is YYREEE (reference sequence). The J segment lost 3 bases and the V segment lost 3 bases, leaving 4 bases of the junction unmatched. CDR3 sequence reads: CASSWTDREETQYF. Here the CDR3 DNA reads TGTGCCAGCAGCTGGACGGACAGGGAAGAGACCCAGTACTTC.

This clone is a singleton in its sample. Sequence at one end of the junction differs from germline and may be a read error. DNA of the CDR3: TGTGCCAGCTTACCACAGGGTGCTGGGGCCAACGTCCTGACTTTC. Its protein is CASLPQGAGANVLTF. The V and J genes are TRBV18 and TRBJ2-6, with D perhaps matching TRBD1 (6 bases). Germline values: CDR1 KGHSH, CDR2 LQKENI. This CDR3 has 15 amino acids.

This clone showed up just once. V and J are TRBV13 and TRBJ1-5; D might be TRBD1 (6 bases). The CDR3 runs to 17 residues. The germline V and J ends were trimmed by 1 base and 0 bases, with 13 bases remaining between them. CDR1 and CDR2 from the germline V gene are PRHDT and FYEKMQ (reference sequence). The CDR3 nucleotides read TGTGCCAGCAGCTTAGCAGGGGATGGGGGTAGCAATCAGCCCCAGCATTTT. It codes for CASSLAGDGGSNQPQHF. Based on the CDR3 plus reference TRBV13 and TRBJ1-5, the full variable domain is AAGVIQSPRHLIKEKRETATLKCYPIPRHDTVYWYQQGPGQDPQFLISFYEKMQSDKGSIPDRFSAQQFSDYHSELNMSSLELGDSALYFCASSLAGDGGSNQPQHFGDGTRLSIL.

The rearrangement uses TRBV7-8 and TRBJ2-3; 8 positions agree with TRBD1. Germline CDR1 reads SGHVS; CDR2 reads FQNEAQ. The V and J ends lost 5 bases and 4 bases, in that order; junction bases with no gene match: 14. The length of the CDR3 is 17 residues. Written as DNA, the CDR3 is TGTGCCAGCAGCGCCCTACTGACAGGGGAAGCGTCAGATACGCAGTATTTT. Its protein is CASSALLTGEASDTQYF.

V gene TRBV9 combines with J gene TRBJ1-3; perhaps TRBD1 as D (5 bases). CDR1 and CDR2 (germline): SGDLS, YYNGEE. CDR3 length: 17 amino acids. V was shortened by 2 bases and J by 1 base, with 16 bases between the two germline ends. CDR3 nucleotide sequence: TGTGCCAGCAGCGTGTCAAGGGGAGAGAAGTCTGGAAACACCATATATTTT. It encodes CASSVSRGEKSGNTIYF. Full variable domain (rest looked up from reference TRBV9 and TRBJ1-3): DSGVTQTPKHLITATGQRVTLRCSPRSGDLSVYWYQQSLDQGLQFLIQYYNGEERAKGNILERFSAQQFPDLHSELNLSSLELGDSALYFCASSVSRGEKSGNTIYFGEGSWLTVV.

The rearrangement joins TRBV28 to TRBJ2-7; the match to TRBD1 covers 8 bases. V lost 2 bases and J lost 1; bases outside the gene matches: 10. This CDR3 region has 17 residues. Germline values: CDR1 MDHEN, CDR2 SYDVKM. The CDR3 coding sequence is TGTGCCAGCAGTTTAACTTCGGGACAGGAGTTATCCTACGAGCAGTACTTC. The encoded protein is CASSLTSGQELSYEQYF.

The V and J genes are TRBV19 and TRBJ2-1; 11 bases line up with TRBD2. Germline trimming cut 1 base from V and 15 bases from J; bases unmatched to any gene: 11. CDR1 and CDR2 (germline): LNHDA, SQIVND (reference sequence). This CDR3 is 15 amino acids long. Here the CDR3 reads CASSIVRTSGRALFF. DNA of the CDR3: TGTGCCAGTAGTATAGTGAGGACTAGCGGGCGAGCTCTGTTCTTC.

The chain recombines TRBV10-3 with TRBJ2-1; 8 nucleotides match TRBD2. Germline V gives CDR1 ENHRY, CDR2 SYGVKD. V dropped 7 bases and J dropped 7; count of bases not matched to a gene: 6. This CDR3 is built from 13 residues. CDR3 loop: CAITGGPGNEQFF. The CDR3 DNA is TGTGCCATCACGGGAGGGCCTGGAAATGAGCAGTTCTTC.

V is TRBV7-9 and J is TRBJ2-3; a possible D gene is TRBD2 (5 bases). CDR1 is SEHNR and CDR2 is FQNEAQ in the germline V gene (reference sequence). This CDR3 contains 16 residues. Between the trimmed V and J ends, which lost 2 bases and 6 bases, there was a span of 18 bases. CDR3 amino acids: CASSLTRVGRRDTQYF. CDR3 coding DNA: TGTGCCAGCAGCTTAACGCGGGTGGGCAGGCGGGATACGCAGTATTTT.

The gene calls are TRBV7-2 and TRBJ1-2; tentatively, D is TRBD1 (5 bases). V was trimmed by 4 bases and J by 5 bases, leaving 17 bases between them. The CDR3 length is 15 residues. Germline V CDR1 and CDR2: SGHTA, FQGNSA. CDR3 residues: CASSSTVTLAYGYTF. The CDR3 DNA reads TGTGCCAGCAGCTCGACAGTGACACTTGCTTATGGCTACACCTTC.

This sequence joins TRBV12-5 and TRBJ2-1, with TRBD2 matching 9 bases. The CDR3 is 21 amino acids. In germline, CDR1 is LGHNT, CDR2 FRNRAP. After removal of 7 bases from V and 0 bases from J, the junction contained 22 bases not matched to a gene. CDR3 residues: CASASPMAGGPDRLSYNEQFF. The DNA of the CDR3 is TGTGCTAGTGCCTCCCCCATGGCGGGAGGGCCTGATCGTCTCTCCTACAATGAGCAGTTCTTC.

This clone was observed a single time. The genes are TRBV7-3 and TRBJ2-5; possible D gene TRBD2, 6 bases. The germline V and J ends were trimmed by 6 bases and 1 base, with 9 bases remaining between them. The V gene's germline CDR1 is SGHTA and CDR2 FQGTGA. The CDR3 runs to 13 residues. CDR3 nucleotide sequence: TGTGCCAGCAGACCGGAGGGCCAAGAGACCCAGTACTTC. Translation: CASRPEGQETQYF.

This clone was detected only once. This chain uses TRBV7-9 with TRBJ1-1; TRBD1 agrees at 8 bases. The germline gives CDR1 SEHNR, CDR2 FQNEAQ (reference sequence). The CDR3 is 15 amino acids. V lost 3 bases to trimming and J lost 7 bases; unmatched junction nucleotides: 10. CDR3 residues: CASSFTSGGRVEAFF. CDR3 coding DNA: TGTGCCAGCAGCTTCACTTCAGGGGGCAGGGTTGAAGCTTTCTTT.

On this clone itself: The identical CDR3 is also encoded by other nucleotide sequences in the sample. The V gene is TRBV7-9, the J gene TRBJ2-1; D is unclear. Trimming cost V 1 base and J 10 bases, with 8 bases left between them. The germline CDR1 and CDR2 sequences are SEHNR and FQNEAQ (reference sequence). This CDR3 has 12 amino acids. The CDR3 DNA reads TGTGCCAGCAGCTTAGGGCGATACGAGCAGTTCTTC. Amino acids: CASSLGRYEQFF.

V and J are TRBV29-1 and TRBJ2-3, with 14 bases aligning to TRBD2. Germline CDR1 is SQVTM and CDR2 is ANQGSEA. J gave up 6 bases and V 7 bases, and 6 bases lay outside the gene matches. The CDR3 covers 14 residues. CDR3 protein: CSAGLAGASDTQYF. The CDR3 DNA reads as TGCAGCGCGGGACTAGCGGGAGCATCGGATACGCAGTATTTT.

The genes are TRBV7-3 and TRBJ2-7, with 10 bases that match TRBD1. The CDR3 covers 14 residues. J lost 3 bases, V lost 6 bases, and 5 bases had no gene match. Germline V gives CDR1 SGHTA, CDR2 FQGTGA. CDR3 sequence reads: CASSFGTGDYEQYF. The CDR3 DNA sequence: TGTGCCAGCAGTTTTGGGACAGGGGACTACGAGCAGTACTTC.

This clone was observed a single time. The chain recombines TRBV6-4 with TRBJ1-2; 11 positions match TRBD1. The CDR3 spans 15 residues. The J segment lost 7 bases and the V segment lost 0 bases, leaving 4 bases of the junction unmatched. Germline CDR1 is MRHNA and CDR2 is SNTAGT. CDR3 nucleotide sequence: TGTGCCAGCAGTGACTCCGGACAGGGGGCAGGTGGCTACACCTTC. Amino acids: CASSDSGQGAGGYTF.

The V call is TRBV5-1, the J call TRBJ1-1; D remains ambiguous. The CDR3 is 15 amino acids. Germline V gene lookup returns CDR1 SGHRS and CDR2 YFSETQ. With 0 bases removed from V and 0 bases from J, the gap between germline ends came to 9 bases. In nucleotides, the CDR3 is TGCGCCAGCAGCTTGGAAAGATACATGAACACTGAAGCTTTCTTT. Its protein is CASSLERYMNTEAFF.

The rearrangement joins TRBV19 to TRBJ1-5; D is unresolved. The CDR3 covers 14 residues. V was shortened by 9 bases and J by 4 bases, with 16 bases between the two germline ends. CDR1 is LNHDA and CDR2 is SQIVND in the germline V gene (reference sequence). The CDR3 DNA reads TGTGCCAGCCTTAGGAACGGGGTAAATCAGCCCCAGCATTTT. Translated: CASLRNGVNQPQHF.

The V gene is TRBV6-5, the J gene TRBJ2-5; 8 nucleotides agree with TRBD1. The V segment lost 4 bases and the J segment 3 bases; nucleotides outside the gene matches: 10. The germline gives CDR1 MNHEY, CDR2 SVGAGI. The CDR3 length is 16 residues. CDR3 protein: CASSSLFVQGEETQYF. The CDR3 nucleotides are TGTGCCAGCAGTTCATTATTCGTACAGGGGGAAGAGACCCAGTACTTC.

The chain recombines TRBV4-3 with TRBJ2-1; the match to TRBD1 covers 8 bases. V lost 0 bases and J lost 4; bases outside the gene matches: 8. CDR1 and CDR2 from the germline V gene are LGHNA and YSLEER. The length of the CDR3 is 17 residues. CDR3 in DNA: TGCGCCAGCAGCCAAGACCTCGGGACAGGACCTTACAATGAGCAGTTCTTC. This codes for CASSQDLGTGPYNEQFF.

Points on this clone: Other DNA sequences in the same sample also yield this CDR3. The V call is TRBV7-9, the J call TRBJ2-7, with D unresolved. Germline V gene lookup returns CDR1 SEHNR and CDR2 FQNEAQ (reference sequence). This CDR3 is built from 12 residues. Trimming removed 5 bases from V and 1 base from J, with 6 bases in between. CDR3 nucleotides: TGTGCCAGCAGCCACCGTTCCTACGAGCAGTACTTC. Encoded protein: CASSHRSYEQYF.

The chain joins TRBV7-8 to TRBJ2-5; 7 bases match TRBD1. The CDR3 totals 14 residues. CDR1 SGHVS and CDR2 FQNEAQ come from the germline V gene. The V segment lost 7 bases and the J segment 2 bases; nucleotides outside the gene matches: 7. DNA of the CDR3: TGTGCCAGCACCTCCGACAGGGATCAAGAGACCCAGTACTTC. This encodes CASTSDRDQETQYF.